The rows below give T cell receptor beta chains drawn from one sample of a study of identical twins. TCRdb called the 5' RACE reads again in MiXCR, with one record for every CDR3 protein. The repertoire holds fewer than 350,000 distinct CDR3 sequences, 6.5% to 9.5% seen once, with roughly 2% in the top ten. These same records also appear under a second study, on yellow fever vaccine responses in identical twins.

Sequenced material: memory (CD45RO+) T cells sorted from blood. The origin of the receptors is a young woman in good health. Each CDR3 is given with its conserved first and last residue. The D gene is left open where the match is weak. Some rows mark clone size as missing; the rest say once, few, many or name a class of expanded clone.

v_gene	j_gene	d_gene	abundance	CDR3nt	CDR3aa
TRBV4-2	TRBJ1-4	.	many	TGTGCCAGCAGACGGAATGAAAAACTGTTTTTT	CASRRNEKLFF
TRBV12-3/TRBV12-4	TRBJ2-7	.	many	TGTGCCAGCACCCCGACAGGAAGTGTAAACGAGCAGTACTTC	CASTPTGSVNEQYF
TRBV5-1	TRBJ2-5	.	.	TGCGCCAGCAGCTTAAGGCAGCCGATAGAGACCCAGTACTTC	CASSLRQPIETQYF
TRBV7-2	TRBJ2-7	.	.	TGTGCCAGCAGTTATGCGGGACTCGAGCAGTACTTC	CASSYAGLEQYF
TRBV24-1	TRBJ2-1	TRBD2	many	TGTGCCACCAGTACTAGCGGGCCCAATGAGCAGTTCTTC	CATSTSGPNEQFF
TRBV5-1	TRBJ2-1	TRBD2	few	TGCGCCAGCAGCTTGGCCGGGACTAGCGGGAGGGCCCGGGGGGATGAGCAGTTCTTC	CASSLAGTSGRARGDEQFF
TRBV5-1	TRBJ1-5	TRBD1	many	TGCGCCAGCAGCTTGGATGGGACAGGGATACAGCCCCAGCATTTT	CASSLDGTGIQPQHF
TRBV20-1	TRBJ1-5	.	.	TGCAGTGCTAGGCGGGGGGAGGAAAGCAATCAGCCCCAGCATTTT	CSARRGEESNQPQHF
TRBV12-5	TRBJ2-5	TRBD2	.	TGTGCTAGTGCCAAAACTAGCGGGAATGGGGAGACCCAGTACTTC	CASAKTSGNGETQYF
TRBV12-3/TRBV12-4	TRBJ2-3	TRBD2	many	TGTGCCAGCAGTCCCGGGGGGGGCGGCACAGATACGCAGTATTTT	CASSPGGGGTDTQYF
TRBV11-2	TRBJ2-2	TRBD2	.	TGTGCCAGCAGTCCCCTTGCTAGCGGGGCCGGGGAGCTGTTTTTT	CASSPLASGAGELFF
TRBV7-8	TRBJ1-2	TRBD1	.	TGTGCCAGCAGTCCTACAGGGGGCCACTATGGCTACACCTTC	CASSPTGGHYGYTF
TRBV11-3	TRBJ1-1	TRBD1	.	TGTGCCAGCAGCTTCCCAGGGGGCGCGAATACTGAAGCTTTCTTT	CASSFPGGANTEAFF
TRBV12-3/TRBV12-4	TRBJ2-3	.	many	TGTGCCAGCAGAGCCACACTGACTAGCACAGATACGCAGTATTTT	CASRATLTSTDTQYF